This T cell receptor (beta chain) was profiled in a study of PD-1 blockade in classical Hodgkin lymphoma. Study background: Treatment was intravenous nivolumab, 3 mg/kg every 2 weeks, until progression. Study-wide findings and caveats: The authors have not defined what causes the repertoire differences, possibly disease activity or prior therapy.

In regard to this clone: Its specificity is not known.

Relapse after autologous stem cell transplantation occurred in every patient, and brentuximab vedotin exposure varied. Isolation of CD4+ T cells from thawed PBMCs was performed by magnetic negative selection. The patients, who had relapsed/refractory classical Hodgkin lymphoma, achieved best responses of complete response, partial response or progressive disease. Looked up from germline, CDR1 is KGHSH and CDR2 is LQKENI. This CDR3 spans 16 amino acids. The ends were cut back, 3 bases at V and 1 base at J, with 13 bases in the middle. Here immunoSEQ multiplex PCR was the method, and the copy in TCRdb shows in-frame clones only, minus some. The sample carries thousands of clones, roughly 80% recorded once.

This receptor was taken from a human donor with classical Hodgkin lymphoma. The specimen comprised CD4+ T cells from blood, sampled at baseline. The chain combines TRBV18 with TRBJ1-3; D might be TRBD1 (6 bases). The CDR3 here is CASSPQGRGSGNTIYF. CDR3 DNA sequence: TGTGCCAGCTCACCCCAGGGCAGGGGATCTGGAAACACCATATATTTT.